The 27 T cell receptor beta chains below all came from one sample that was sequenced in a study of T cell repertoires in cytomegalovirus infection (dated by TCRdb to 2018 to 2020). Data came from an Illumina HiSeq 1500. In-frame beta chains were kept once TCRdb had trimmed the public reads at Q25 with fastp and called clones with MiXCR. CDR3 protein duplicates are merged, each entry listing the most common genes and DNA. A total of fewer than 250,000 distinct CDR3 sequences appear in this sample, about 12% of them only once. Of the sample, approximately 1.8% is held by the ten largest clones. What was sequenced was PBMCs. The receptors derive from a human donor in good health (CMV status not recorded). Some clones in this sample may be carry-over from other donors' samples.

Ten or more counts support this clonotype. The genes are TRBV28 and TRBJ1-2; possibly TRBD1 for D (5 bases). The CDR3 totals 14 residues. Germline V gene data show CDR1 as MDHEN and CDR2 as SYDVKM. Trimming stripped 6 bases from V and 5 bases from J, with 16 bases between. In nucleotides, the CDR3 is TGTGCCAGCAGCCCGCACGACAGACCGTATGGCTACACCTTC. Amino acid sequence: CASSPHDRPYGYTF.

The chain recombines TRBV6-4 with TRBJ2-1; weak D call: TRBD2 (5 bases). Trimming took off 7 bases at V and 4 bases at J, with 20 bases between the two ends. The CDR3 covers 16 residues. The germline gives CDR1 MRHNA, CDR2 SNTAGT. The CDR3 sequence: CASITDWAWVYNEQFF. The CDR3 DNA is TGTGCCAGCATAACGGACTGGGCTTGGGTTTACAATGAGCAGTTCTTC.

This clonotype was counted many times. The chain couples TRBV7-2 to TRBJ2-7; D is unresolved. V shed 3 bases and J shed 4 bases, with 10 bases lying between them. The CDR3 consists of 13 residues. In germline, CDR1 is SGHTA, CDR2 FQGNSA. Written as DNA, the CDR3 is TGTGCCAGCAGCTTGGGGATTTCGTACGAGCAGTACTTC. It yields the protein CASSLGISYEQYF. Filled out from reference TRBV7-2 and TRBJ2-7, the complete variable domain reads GAGVSQSPSNKVTEKGKDVELRCDPISGHTALYWYRQSLGQGLEFLIYFQGNSAPDKSGLPSDRFSAERTGGSVSTLTIQRTQQEDSAVYLCASSLGISYEQYFGPGTRLTVT.

The CDR3 DNA is TGTGCCAGCAGTTTCCTATCTAGCGGGAGCTCGAAATATTTT. Translating it yields CASSFLSSGSSKYF. The chain recombines TRBV27 with TRBJ2-3, with TRBD2 matching 10 bases. The CDR3 has 14 amino acids. V trimming: 3 bases; J trimming: 15 bases; junction bases outside the gene matches: 12. CDR1 MNHEY and CDR2 SMNVEV come from the germline V gene (reference sequence).

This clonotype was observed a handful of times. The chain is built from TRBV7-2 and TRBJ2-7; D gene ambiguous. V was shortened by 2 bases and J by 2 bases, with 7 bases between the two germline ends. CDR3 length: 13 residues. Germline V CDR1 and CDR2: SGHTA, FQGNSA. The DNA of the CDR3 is TGTGCCAGCAGCTTAAAACTCCCCTACGAGCAGTACTTC. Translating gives CASSLKLPYEQYF.

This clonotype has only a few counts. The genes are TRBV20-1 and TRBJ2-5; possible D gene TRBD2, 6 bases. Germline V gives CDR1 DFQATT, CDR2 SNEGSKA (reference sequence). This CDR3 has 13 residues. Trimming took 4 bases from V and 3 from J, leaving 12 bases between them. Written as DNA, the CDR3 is TGCAGTGCTACCCGGCCGGGAGAAGAGACCCAGTACTTC. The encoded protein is CSATRPGEETQYF.

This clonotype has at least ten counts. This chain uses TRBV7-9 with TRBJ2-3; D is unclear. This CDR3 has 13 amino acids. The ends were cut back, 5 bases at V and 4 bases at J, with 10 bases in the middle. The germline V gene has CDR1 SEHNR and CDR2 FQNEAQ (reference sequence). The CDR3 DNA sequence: TGTGCCAGCAGCCCCAAAGGGCCAGATACGCAGTATTTT. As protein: CASSPKGPDTQYF.

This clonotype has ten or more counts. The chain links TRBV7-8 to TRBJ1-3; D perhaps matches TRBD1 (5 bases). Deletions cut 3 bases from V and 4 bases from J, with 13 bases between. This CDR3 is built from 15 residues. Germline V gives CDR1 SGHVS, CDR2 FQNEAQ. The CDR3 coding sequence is TGTGCCAGCAGCTTGAGAGGGGTTTCCGGAAACACCATATATTTT. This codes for CASSLRGVSGNTIYF.

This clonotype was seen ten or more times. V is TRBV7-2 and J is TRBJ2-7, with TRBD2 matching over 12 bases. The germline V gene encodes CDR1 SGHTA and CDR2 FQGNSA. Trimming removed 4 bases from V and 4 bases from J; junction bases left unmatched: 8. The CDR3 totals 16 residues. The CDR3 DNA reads TGTGCCAGCAGCTCCCCTACTAGCGGGAGGCTGTACGAGCAGTACTTC. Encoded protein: CASSSPTSGRLYEQYF.

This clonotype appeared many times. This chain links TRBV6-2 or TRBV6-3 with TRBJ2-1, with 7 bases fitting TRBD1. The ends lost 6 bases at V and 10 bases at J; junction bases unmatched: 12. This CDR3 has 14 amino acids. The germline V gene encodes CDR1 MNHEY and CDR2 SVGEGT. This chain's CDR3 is CASSLRQGPAEQFF. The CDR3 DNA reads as TGTGCCAGCAGCCTTCGACAGGGCCCCGCGGAGCAGTTCTTC.

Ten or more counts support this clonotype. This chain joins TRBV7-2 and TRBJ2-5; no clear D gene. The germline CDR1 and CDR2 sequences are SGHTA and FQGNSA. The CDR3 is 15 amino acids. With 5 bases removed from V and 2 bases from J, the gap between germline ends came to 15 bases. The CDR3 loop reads CASSPQVGWQETQYF. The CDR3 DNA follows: TGTGCCAGCAGCCCCCAGGTTGGATGGCAAGAGACCCAGTACTTC.

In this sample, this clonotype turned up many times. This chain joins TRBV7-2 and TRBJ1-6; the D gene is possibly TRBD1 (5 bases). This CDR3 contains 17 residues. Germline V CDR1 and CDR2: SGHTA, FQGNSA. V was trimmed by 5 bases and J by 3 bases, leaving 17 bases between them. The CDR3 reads CASSPGTSQVYNSPLHF. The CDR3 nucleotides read TGTGCCAGCAGCCCCGGGACGTCCCAGGTCTATAATTCACCCCTCCACTTT. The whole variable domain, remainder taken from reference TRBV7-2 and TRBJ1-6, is GAGVSQSPSNKVTEKGKDVELRCDPISGHTALYWYRQSLGQGLEFLIYFQGNSAPDKSGLPSDRFSAERTGGSVSTLTIQRTQQEDSAVYLCASSPGTSQVYNSPLHFGNGTRLTVT.

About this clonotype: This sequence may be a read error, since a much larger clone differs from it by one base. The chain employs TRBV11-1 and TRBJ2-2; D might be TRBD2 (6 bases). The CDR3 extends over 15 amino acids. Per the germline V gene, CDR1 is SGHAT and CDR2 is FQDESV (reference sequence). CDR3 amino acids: CASCLRLANTGELFF. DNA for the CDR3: TGTGCCAGCTGCTTAAGACTAGCGAACACCGGGGAGCTGTTTTTT.

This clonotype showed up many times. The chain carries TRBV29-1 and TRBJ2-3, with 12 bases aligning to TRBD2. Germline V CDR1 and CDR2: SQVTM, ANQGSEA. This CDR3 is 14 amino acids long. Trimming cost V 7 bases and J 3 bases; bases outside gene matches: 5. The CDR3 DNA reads TGCAGCGCCATCCTAGCGGGAGGGACAGATACGCAGTATTTT. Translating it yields CSAILAGGTDTQYF.

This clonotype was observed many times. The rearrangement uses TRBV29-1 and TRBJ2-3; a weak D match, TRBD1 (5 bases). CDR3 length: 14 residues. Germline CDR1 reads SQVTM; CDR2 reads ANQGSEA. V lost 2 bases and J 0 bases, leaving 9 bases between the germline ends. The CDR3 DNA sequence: TGCAGCGTTGAAACCTGGACAAGCACAGATACGCAGTATTTT. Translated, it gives CSVETWTSTDTQYF.

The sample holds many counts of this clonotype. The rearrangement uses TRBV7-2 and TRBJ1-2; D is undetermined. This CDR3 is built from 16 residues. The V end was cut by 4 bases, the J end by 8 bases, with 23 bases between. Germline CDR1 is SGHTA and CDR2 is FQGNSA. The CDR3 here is CASSSAMTELVGGYTF. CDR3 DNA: TGTGCCAGCAGCTCAGCTATGACTGAGCTGGTCGGCGGCTACACCTTC.

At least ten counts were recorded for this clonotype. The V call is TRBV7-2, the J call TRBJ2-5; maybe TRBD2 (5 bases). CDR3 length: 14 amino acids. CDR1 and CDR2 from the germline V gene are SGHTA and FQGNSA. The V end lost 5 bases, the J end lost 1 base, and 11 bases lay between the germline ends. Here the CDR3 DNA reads TGTGCCAGCAGCCCCAGAGGGCCCCAAGAGACCCAGTACTTC. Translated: CASSPRGPQETQYF.

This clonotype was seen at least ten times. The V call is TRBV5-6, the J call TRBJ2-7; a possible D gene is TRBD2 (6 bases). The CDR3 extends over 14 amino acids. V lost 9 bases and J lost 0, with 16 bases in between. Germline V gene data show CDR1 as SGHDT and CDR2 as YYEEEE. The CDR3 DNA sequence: TGTGCCACGGGCCGGCGGGACGTCTCCTACGAGCAGTACTTC. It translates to CATGRRDVSYEQYF.

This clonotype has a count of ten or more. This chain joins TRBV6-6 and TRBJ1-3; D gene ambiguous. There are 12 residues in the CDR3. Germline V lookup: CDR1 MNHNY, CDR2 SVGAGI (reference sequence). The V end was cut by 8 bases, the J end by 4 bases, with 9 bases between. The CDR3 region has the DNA TGTGCCAGCCGCCAAGAGGGAAACACCATATATTTT. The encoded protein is CASRQEGNTIYF.

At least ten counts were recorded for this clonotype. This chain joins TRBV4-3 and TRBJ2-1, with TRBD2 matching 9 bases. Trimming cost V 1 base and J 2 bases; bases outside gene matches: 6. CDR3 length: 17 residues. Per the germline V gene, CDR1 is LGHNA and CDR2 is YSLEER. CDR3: CASSQVFSGSPYNEQFF. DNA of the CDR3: TGCGCCAGCAGCCAAGTATTTAGCGGGAGTCCCTACAATGAGCAGTTCTTC.

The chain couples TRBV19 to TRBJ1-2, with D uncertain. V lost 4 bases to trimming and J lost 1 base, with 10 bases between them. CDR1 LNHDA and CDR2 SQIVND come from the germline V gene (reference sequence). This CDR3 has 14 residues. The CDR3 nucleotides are TGTGCCAGTAGTAGGACGGAGGTTAACTATGGCTACACCTTC. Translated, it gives CASSRTEVNYGYTF. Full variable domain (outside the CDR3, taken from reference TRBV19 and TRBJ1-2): DGGITQSPKYLFRKEGQNVTLSCEQNLNHDAMYWYRQDPGQGLRLIYYSQIVNDFQKGDIAEGYSVSREKKESFPLTVTSAQKNPTAFYLCASSRTEVNYGYTFGSGTRLTVV.

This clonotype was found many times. CDR3 bases: TGTGCCAGCTCCAAACGGGGGCTTTCCTACGAGCAGTACTTC. Translated, it gives CASSKRGLSYEQYF. The chain combines TRBV28 with TRBJ2-7, with D perhaps given as TRBD1 or TRBD2 (6 bases each). Germline values: CDR1 MDHEN, CDR2 SYDVKM. Between the trimmed V and J ends, which lost 8 bases and 1 base, there was a span of 15 bases. The CDR3 contains 14 residues.

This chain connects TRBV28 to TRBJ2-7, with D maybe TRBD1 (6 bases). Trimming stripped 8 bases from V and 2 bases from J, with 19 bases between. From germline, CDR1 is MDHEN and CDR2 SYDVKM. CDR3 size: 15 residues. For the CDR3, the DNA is TGTGCCAGCGAAGGGGGAACGGGGACCCCCTACGAGCAGTACTTC. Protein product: CASEGGTGTPYEQYF.

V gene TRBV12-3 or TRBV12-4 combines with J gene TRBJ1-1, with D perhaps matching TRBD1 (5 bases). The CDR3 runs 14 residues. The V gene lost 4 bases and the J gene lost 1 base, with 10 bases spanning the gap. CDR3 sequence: CASSSHGQNTEAFF. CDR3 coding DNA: TGTGCCAGCAGTTCGCACGGACAGAACACTGAAGCTTTCTTT.

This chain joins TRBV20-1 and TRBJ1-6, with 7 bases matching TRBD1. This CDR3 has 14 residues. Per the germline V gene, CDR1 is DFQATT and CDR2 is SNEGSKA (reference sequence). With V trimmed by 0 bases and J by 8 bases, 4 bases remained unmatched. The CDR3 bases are TGCAGTGCTAGAGATCAGGGGGTGGATTCACCCCTCCACTTT. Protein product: CSARDQGVDSPLHF.

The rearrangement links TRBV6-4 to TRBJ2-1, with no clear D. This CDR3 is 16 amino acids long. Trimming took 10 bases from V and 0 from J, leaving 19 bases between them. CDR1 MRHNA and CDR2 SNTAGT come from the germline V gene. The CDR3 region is CATKSAAFSSYNEQFF. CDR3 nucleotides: TGTGCCACCAAAAGTGCTGCCTTCAGCTCCTACAATGAGCAGTTCTTC.

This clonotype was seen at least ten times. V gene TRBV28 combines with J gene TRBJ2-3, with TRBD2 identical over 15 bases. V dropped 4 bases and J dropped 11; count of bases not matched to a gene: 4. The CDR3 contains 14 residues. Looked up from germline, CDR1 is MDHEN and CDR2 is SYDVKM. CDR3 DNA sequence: TGTGCCAGCAGTTCCGGACTAGCGGGGGGGGTGCAGTATTTT. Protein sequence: CASSSGLAGGVQYF.